Following are 13 T cell receptor beta chains from one sample sequenced in a study of T cells in Graves' hyperthyroidism and ophthalmopathy. TCR beta CDR3 regions were amplified from RNA. A set of HTBI primers served as the primers for a first-round RT-PCR of the TCR CDR3. A single record per CDR3 protein comes from TCRdb applying MiXCR to the multiplex PCR reads. The data hold about 570,000 distinct CDR3 sequences, with about half observed a single time. The sequencing input was peripheral blood or thyroid tissue (not recorded which). All receptors come from an adult woman with Graves' disease, either hyperthyroidism or ophthalmopathy (not recorded which).

The chain couples TRBV7-2 to TRBJ2-7; TRBD2 matches at 7 bases. The CDR3 extends over 15 amino acids. Germline V gene lookup returns CDR1 SGHTA and CDR2 FQGNSA. V trimming: 0 bases; J trimming: 3 bases; junction bases outside the gene matches: 5. The CDR3, as DNA: TGTGCCAGCAGCTTAGCTATAGCGGGCGTCTACGAGCAGTACTTC. Translation gives CASSLAIAGVYEQYF. Full variable domain (rest looked up from reference TRBV7-2 and TRBJ2-7): GAGVSQSPSNKVTEKGKDVELRCDPISGHTALYWYRQSLGQGLEFLIYFQGNSAPDKSGLPSDRFSAERTGGSVSTLTIQRTQQEDSAVYLCASSLAIAGVYEQYFGPGTRLTVT.

This clonotype was recorded once. The rearrangement links TRBV10-3 to TRBJ2-5, with 9 bases fitting TRBD2. With 10 bases clipped from V and 4 bases from J, the junction kept 13 bases outside the gene matches. CDR1 and CDR2 from the germline V gene are ENHRY and SYGVKD. The CDR3 length is 15 residues. The CDR3 is CATEQAGGPAETQYF. DNA of the CDR3: TGTGCCACCGAGCAGGCGGGAGGGCCAGCAGAGACCCAGTACTTC.

This chain links TRBV7-2 with TRBJ1-5; D is possibly TRBD1 (5 bases). Germline V gene sequence: CDR1 SGHTA, CDR2 FQGNSA. The V and J ends lost 5 bases and 6 bases respectively, with 17 bases between them. The CDR3 has 15 amino acids. The CDR3 protein is CASSPLSGGVQPQHF. The CDR3 coding sequence is TGTGCCAGCAGCCCACTAAGCGGGGGGGTTCAGCCCCAGCATTTT. The entire variable domain, with the rest obtained from reference TRBV7-2 and TRBJ1-5, is as follows: GAGVSQSPSNKVTEKGKDVELRCDPISGHTALYWYRQSLGQGLEFLIYFQGNSAPDKSGLPSDRFSAERTGGSVSTLTIQRTQQEDSAVYLCASSPLSGGVQPQHFGDGTRLSIL.

V usage is TRBV10-3 and J usage is TRBJ1-2; no clear D. Between the trimmed V and J ends, which lost 6 bases and 7 bases, there was a span of 15 bases. Germline V gives CDR1 ENHRY, CDR2 SYGVKD. This CDR3 comprises 13 residues. CDR3 bases: TGTGCCATCAGCCGCCGGGTCAGGTTTGGCTACACCTTC. Encoded protein: CAISRRVRFGYTF.

The chain couples TRBV7-4 to TRBJ2-5, with D possibly TRBD1 on 6 matching bases. V lost 1 base, J lost 4 bases, and 16 bases lay in between. In germline, CDR1 is SGHVT, CDR2 SQSDAQ. The CDR3 consists of 16 residues. CDR3: CASSLGLRGRAETQYF. In DNA, the CDR3 is TGTGCCAGCAGCTTAGGACTCAGGGGTAGGGCAGAGACCCAGTACTTC.

Ten or more counts support this clonotype. The rearrangement uses TRBV2 and TRBJ2-7; TRBD1 matches 7 bases. Looked up from germline, CDR1 is SNHLY and CDR2 is FYNNEI. The junction had 9 bases not matched to a gene; V was cut back by 7 bases and J by 3 bases. The CDR3 covers 14 residues. The CDR3 DNA sequence: TGTGCCAGCAATGGGGGACAGACTTACTACGAGCAGTACTTC. This codes for CASNGGQTYYEQYF.

At least ten counts were recorded for this clonotype. This chain connects TRBV9 to TRBJ1-3; D gene uncertain. The V gene's germline CDR1 is SGDLS and CDR2 YYNGEE. CDR3 length: 12 amino acids. V lost 0 bases and J lost 4, with 2 bases in between. DNA of the CDR3: TGTGCCAGCAGCGTAGGGGGAAACACCATATATTTT. Translated: CASSVGGNTIYF.

This clonotype has a count of ten or more. This chain links TRBV11-2 with TRBJ2-5; D ambiguous. This CDR3 comprises 15 residues. Trimming pared 5 bases from V and 1 base from J, leaving 14 bases between. Germline-derived CDR1 and CDR2 are SGHAT and FQNNGV. CDR3 in DNA: TGTGCCAGCAGCCCCGGACCTTTAACCCAAGAGACCCAGTACTTC. As protein: CASSPGPLTQETQYF.

The sample holds many counts of this clonotype. The rearrangement links TRBV5-1 to TRBJ2-5; D is perhaps TRBD1 or TRBD2 (5 bases each). V dropped 7 bases and J dropped 1 base, with 14 bases sitting between them. There are 14 residues in the CDR3. Germline V CDR1 and CDR2: SGHRS, YFSETQ. CDR3 loop: CASARDQIQETQYF. The CDR3 DNA reads TGCGCCAGCGCCCGGGACCAAATCCAAGAGACCCAGTACTTC.

In regard to this clonotype: Being one base from a much bigger clone, this may be a read error. The chain has TRBV2 and TRBJ1-5; no clear D gene. Germline lookup yields CDR1 SNHLY and CDR2 FYNNEI. The CDR3 length is 12 residues. The CDR3 sequence is CASSRMTQPRHF. The CDR3 DNA follows: TGTGCCAGCAGTAGGATGACCCAGCCCCGGCATTTT.

This clonotype was seen only a few times. The rearrangement links TRBV15 to TRBJ1-1, with D tentatively TRBD1 (5 bases). Trimming took off 3 bases at V and 6 bases at J, with 17 bases between the two ends. The length of the CDR3 is 15 residues. Germline assignment: CDR1 LNHNV and CDR2 YYDKDF (reference sequence). The CDR3 nucleotides are TGTGCCACCAGCAGCAAAATGGGGCTCGAGGCTGAAGCTTTCTTT. Translated, it gives CATSSKMGLEAEAFF.

This clonotype was seen more than once but under ten times. The genes are TRBV29-1 and TRBJ1-2, with 8 bases aligning to TRBD1. Germline CDR1 is SQVTM and CDR2 is ANQGSEA. The CDR3 sequence is 14 residues long. Trimming at V came to 6 bases and at J to 0 bases, leaving 6 bases not matched to a gene. CDR3 loop: CSVGGQGPNYGYTF. The DNA of the CDR3 is TGCAGCGTGGGAGGACAGGGCCCTAACTATGGCTACACCTTC.

This chain uses TRBV10-3 with TRBJ1-5, with a tentative D call TRBD1 (5 bases). Trimming shortened V by 7 bases and J by 2 bases, and 18 bases separated the two germline ends. Germline V gives CDR1 ENHRY, CDR2 SYGVKD. CDR3 size: 16 residues. This CDR3 reads CAITDSLMGGNQPQHF. In DNA form, the CDR3 reads TGTGCCATCACCGACAGCTTGATGGGGGGCAATCAGCCCCAGCATTTT.